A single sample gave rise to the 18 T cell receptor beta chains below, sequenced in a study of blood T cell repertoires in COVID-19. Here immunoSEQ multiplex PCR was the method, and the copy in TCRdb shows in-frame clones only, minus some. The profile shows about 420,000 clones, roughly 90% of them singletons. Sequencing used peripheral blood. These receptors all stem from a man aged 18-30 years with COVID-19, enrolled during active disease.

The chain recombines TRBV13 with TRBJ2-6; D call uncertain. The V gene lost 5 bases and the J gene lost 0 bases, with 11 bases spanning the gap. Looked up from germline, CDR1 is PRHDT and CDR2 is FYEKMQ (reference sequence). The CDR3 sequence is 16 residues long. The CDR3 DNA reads TGTGCCAGCAGCCCGACACTCGACTCTGGGGCCAACGTCCTGACTTTC. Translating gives CASSPTLDSGANVLTF.

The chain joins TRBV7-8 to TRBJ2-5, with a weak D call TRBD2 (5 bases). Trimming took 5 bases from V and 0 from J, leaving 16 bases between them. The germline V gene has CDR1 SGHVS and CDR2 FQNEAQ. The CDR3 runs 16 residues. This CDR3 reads CASSDIGLGNQETQYF. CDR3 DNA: TGTGCCAGCAGCGATATTGGACTCGGTAACCAAGAGACCCAGTACTTC.

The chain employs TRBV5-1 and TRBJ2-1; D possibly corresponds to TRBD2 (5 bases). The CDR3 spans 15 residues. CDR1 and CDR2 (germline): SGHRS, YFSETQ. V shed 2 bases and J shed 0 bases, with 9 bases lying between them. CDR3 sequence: CASSLGRDSYNEQFF. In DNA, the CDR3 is TGCGCCAGCAGCTTAGGCCGGGACTCCTACAATGAGCAGTTCTTC.

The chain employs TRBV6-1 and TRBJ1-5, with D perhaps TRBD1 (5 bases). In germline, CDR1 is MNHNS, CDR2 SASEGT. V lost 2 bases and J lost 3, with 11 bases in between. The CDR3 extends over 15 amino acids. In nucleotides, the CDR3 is TGTGCCAGCAGTGAAATTAGGGGTCCCAATCAGCCCCAGCATTTT. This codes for CASSEIRGPNQPQHF.

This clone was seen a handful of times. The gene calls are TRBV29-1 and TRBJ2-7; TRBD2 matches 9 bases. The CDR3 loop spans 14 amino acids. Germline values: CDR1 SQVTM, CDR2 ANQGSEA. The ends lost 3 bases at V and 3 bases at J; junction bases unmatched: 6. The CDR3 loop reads CSVEEAGGRYEQYF. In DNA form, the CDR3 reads TGCAGCGTTGAGGAAGCGGGAGGACGCTACGAGCAGTACTTC.

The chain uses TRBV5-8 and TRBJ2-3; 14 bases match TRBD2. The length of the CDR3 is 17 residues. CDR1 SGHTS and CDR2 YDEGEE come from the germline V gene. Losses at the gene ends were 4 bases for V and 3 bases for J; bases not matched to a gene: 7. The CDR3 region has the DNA TGTGCCAGCAGCCCGACTAGCGGGAGGGCGATGACAGATACGCAGTATTTT. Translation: CASSPTSGRAMTDTQYF.

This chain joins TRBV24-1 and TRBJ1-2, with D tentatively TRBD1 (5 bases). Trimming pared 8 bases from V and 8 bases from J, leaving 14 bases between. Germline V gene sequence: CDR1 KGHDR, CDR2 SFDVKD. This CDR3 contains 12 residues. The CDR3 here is CATISREGGYTF. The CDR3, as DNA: TGTGCCACCATCTCCAGGGAGGGCGGCTACACCTTC.

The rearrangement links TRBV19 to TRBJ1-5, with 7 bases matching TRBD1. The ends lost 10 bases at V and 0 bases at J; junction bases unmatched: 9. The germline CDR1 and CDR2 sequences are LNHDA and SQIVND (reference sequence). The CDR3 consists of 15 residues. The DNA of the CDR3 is TGTGCCACCAAGACAGGGCCAAATAGCAATCAGCCCCAGCATTTT. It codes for CATKTGPNSNQPQHF. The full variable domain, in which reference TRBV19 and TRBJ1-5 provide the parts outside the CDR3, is DGGITQSPKYLFRKEGQNVTLSCEQNLNHDAMYWYRQDPGQGLRLIYYSQIVNDFQKGDIAEGYSVSREKKESFPLTVTSAQKNPTAFYLCATKTGPNSNQPQHFGDGTRLSIL.

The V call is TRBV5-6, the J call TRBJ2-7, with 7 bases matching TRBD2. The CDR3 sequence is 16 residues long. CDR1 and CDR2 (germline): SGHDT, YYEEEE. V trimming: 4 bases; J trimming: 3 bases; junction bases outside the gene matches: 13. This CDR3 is CASSRPGGIGIYEQYF. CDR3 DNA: TGTGCCAGCAGCCGACCGGGAGGTATCGGAATCTACGAGCAGTACTTC.

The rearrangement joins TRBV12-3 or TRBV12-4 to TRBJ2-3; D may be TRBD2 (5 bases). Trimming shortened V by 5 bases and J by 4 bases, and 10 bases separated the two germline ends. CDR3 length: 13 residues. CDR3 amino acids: CASSPLAPDTQYF. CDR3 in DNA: TGTGCCAGCAGTCCCTTAGCGCCAGATACGCAGTATTTT.

The CDR3 loop is CASSLGTYSGNTIYF. Written as DNA, the CDR3 is TGTGCCAGCAGCTTAGGCACTTACTCTGGAAACACCATATATTTT. V and J are TRBV11-3 and TRBJ1-3; no firm D call. Germline assignment: CDR1 SGHNT and CDR2 YENEEA. Trimming stripped 1 base from V and 0 bases from J, with 7 bases between. CDR3 size: 15 residues. The full variable domain, completed using reference TRBV11-3 and TRBJ1-3, is EAGVVQSPRYKIIEKKQPVAFWCNPISGHNTLYWYLQNLGQGPELLIRYENEEAVDDSQLPKDRFSAERLKGVDSTLKIQPAELGDSAVYLCASSLGTYSGNTIYFGEGSWLTVV.

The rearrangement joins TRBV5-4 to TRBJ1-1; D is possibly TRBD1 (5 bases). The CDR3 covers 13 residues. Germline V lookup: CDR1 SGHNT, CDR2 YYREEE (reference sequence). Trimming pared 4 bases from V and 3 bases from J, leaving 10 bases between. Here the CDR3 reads CASSEDTYTEAFF. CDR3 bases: TGTGCCAGCAGCGAGGACACCTACACTGAAGCTTTCTTT.

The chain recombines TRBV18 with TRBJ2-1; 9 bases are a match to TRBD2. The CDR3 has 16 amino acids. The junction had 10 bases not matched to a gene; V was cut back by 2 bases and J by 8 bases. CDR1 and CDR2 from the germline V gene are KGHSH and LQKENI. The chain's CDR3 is CASSPVSGSSIHEQFF. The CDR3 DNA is TGTGCCAGCTCACCAGTTAGCGGGAGTTCAATCCATGAGCAGTTCTTC. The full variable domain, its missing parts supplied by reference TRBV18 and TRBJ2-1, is NAGVMQNPRHLVRRRGQEARLRCSPMKGHSHVYWYRQLPEEGLKFMVYLQKENIIDESGMPKERFSAEFPKEGPSILRIQQVVRGDSAAYFCASSPVSGSSIHEQFFGPGTRLTVL.

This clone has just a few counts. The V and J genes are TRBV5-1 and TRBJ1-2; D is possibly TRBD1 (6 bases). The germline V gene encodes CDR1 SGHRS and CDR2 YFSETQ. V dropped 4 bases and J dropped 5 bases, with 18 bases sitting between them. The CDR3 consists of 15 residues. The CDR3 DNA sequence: TGCGCCAGCAGCCGAGGGGGAACTCCGGATTATGGCTACACCTTC. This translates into CASSRGGTPDYGYTF. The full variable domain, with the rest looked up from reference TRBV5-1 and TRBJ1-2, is KAGVTQTPRYLIKTRGQQVTLSCSPISGHRSVSWYQQTPGQGLQFLFEYFSETQRNKGNFPGRFSGRQFSNSRSEMNVSTLELGDSALYLCASSRGGTPDYGYTFGSGTRLTVV.

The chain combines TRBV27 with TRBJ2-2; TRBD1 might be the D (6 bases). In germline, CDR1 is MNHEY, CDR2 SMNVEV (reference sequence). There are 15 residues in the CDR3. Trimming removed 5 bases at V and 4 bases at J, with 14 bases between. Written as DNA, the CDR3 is TGTGCCAGCAGTGAGTCAGGGGTAGTCACCGGGGAGCTGTTTTTT. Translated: CASSESGVVTGELFF.

The CDR3 spells CASSAGRAYEQYF. DNA for the CDR3: TGCGCCAGCAGCGCGGGGCGGGCCTACGAGCAGTACTTC. V is TRBV5-1 and J is TRBJ2-7; D might be TRBD2 (6 bases). V lost 4 bases and J lost 2, with 10 bases in between. The germline CDR1 and CDR2 sequences are SGHRS and YFSETQ. The CDR3 has 13 residues. The whole variable domain, remainder taken from reference TRBV5-1 and TRBJ2-7, is KAGVTQTPRYLIKTRGQQVTLSCSPISGHRSVSWYQQTPGQGLQFLFEYFSETQRNKGNFPGRFSGRQFSNSRSEMNVSTLELGDSALYLCASSAGRAYEQYFGPGTRLTVT.

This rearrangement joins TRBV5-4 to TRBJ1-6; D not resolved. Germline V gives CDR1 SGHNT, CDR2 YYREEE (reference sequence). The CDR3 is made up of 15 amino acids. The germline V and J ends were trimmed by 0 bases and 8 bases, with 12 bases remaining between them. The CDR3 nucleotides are TGTGCCAGCAGCTTGGCTGGGGAGGTTTATTCACCCCTCCACTTT. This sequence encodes CASSLAGEVYSPLHF.

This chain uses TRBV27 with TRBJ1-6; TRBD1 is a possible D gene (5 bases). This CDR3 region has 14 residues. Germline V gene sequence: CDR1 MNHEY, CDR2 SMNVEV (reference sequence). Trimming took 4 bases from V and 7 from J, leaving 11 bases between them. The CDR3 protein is CASSSDRRNSPLHF. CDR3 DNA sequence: TGTGCCAGCAGTTCCGACAGAAGAAATTCACCCCTCCACTTT.